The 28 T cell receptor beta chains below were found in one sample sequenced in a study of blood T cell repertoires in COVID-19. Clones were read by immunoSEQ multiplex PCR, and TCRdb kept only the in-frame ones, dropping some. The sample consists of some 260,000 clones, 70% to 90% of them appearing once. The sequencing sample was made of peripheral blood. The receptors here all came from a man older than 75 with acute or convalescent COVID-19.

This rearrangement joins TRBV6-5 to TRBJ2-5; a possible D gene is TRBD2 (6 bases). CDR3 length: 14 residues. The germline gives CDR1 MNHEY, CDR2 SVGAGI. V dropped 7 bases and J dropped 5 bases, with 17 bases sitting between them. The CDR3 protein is CASIRHGGVETQYF. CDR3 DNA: TGTGCCAGCATCCGACACGGGGGAGTGGAGACCCAGTACTTC.

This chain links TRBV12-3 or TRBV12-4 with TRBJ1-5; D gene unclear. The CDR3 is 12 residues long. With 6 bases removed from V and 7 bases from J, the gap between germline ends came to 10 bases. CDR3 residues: CASSLNPQPQHF. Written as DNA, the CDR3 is TGTGCCAGCAGCCTAAATCCCCAGCCCCAGCATTTT.

CDR3 bases: TGTGCCAGCTCACCAGGGCTAGCTGGGAATGAGCAGTTCTTC. Translating gives CASSPGLAGNEQFF. V usage is TRBV18 and J usage is TRBJ2-1, with D perhaps TRBD2 (5 bases). The V end was cut by 2 bases, the J end by 7 bases, with 12 bases between. The CDR3 consists of 14 residues. Looked up from germline, CDR1 is KGHSH and CDR2 is LQKENI.

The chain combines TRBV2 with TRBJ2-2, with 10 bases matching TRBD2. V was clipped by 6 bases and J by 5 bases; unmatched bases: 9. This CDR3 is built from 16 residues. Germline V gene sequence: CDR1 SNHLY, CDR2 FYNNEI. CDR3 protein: CASSLFSGGLTGELFF. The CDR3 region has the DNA TGTGCCAGCAGCCTCTTTAGCGGGGGGTTGACCGGGGAGCTGTTTTTT.

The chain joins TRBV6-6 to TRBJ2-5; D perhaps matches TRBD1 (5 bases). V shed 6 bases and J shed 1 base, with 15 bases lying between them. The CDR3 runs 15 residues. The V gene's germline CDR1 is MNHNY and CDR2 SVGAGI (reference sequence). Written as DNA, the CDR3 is TGTGCCAGCAGCGGCACTGACAGAAGCCAAGAGACCCAGTACTTC. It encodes CASSGTDRSQETQYF.

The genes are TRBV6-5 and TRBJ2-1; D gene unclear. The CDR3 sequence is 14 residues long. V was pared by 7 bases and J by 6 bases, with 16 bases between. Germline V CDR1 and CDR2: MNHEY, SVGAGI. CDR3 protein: CASTKDRRSNEQFF. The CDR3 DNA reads TGTGCCAGCACTAAAGACCGCCGGAGCAATGAGCAGTTCTTC.

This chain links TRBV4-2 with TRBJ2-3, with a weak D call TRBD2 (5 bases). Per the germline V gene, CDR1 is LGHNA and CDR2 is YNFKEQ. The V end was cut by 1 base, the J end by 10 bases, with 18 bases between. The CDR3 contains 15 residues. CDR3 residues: CASSQVSDGAVAQYF. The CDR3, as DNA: TGTGCCAGCAGCCAAGTTTCGGACGGAGCGGTAGCGCAGTATTTT.

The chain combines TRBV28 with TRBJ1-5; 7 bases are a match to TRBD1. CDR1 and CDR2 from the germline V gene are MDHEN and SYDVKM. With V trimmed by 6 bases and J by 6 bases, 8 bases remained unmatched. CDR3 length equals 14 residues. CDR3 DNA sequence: TGTGCCAGCAGGCGGCAGGGGGTGTCTCAGCCCCAGCATTTT. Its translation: CASRRQGVSQPQHF.

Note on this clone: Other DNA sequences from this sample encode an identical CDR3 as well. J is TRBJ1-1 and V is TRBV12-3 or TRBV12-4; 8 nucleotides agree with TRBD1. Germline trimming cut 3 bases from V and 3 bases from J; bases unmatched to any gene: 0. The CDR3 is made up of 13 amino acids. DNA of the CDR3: TGTGCCAGCAGTTTGACAGGGGACACTGAAGCTTTCTTT. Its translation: CASSLTGDTEAFF.

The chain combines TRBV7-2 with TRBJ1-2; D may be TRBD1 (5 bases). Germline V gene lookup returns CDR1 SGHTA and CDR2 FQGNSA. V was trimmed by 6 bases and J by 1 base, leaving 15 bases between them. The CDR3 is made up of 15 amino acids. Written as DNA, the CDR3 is TGTGCCAGCAGTTTGGACACGGCGAGTAACTATGGCTACACCTTC. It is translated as CASSLDTASNYGYTF.

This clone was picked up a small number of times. CDR3: CASSWGRGITEAFF. The DNA of the CDR3 is TGTGCCAGCAGTTGGGGGCGGGGGATCACTGAAGCTTTCTTT. The chain couples TRBV28 to TRBJ1-1; tentative D call: TRBD1 (6 bases). Trimming took 4 bases from V and 4 from J, leaving 13 bases between them. CDR1 and CDR2 (germline): MDHEN, SYDVKM. The CDR3 has 14 residues.

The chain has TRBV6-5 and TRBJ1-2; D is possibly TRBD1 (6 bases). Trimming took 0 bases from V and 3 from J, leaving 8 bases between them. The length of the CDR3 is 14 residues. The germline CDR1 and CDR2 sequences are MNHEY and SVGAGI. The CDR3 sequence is CASSYSWTDYGYTF. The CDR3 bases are TGTGCCAGCAGTTACTCCTGGACAGACTATGGCTACACCTTC.

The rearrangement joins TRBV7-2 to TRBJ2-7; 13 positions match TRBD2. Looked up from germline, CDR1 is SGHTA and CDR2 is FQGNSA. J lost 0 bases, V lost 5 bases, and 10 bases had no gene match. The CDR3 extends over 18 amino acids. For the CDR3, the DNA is TGTGCCAGCAGCCTAAGCCTTGGGACTAGCGGGGTCTCCTACGAGCAGTACTTC. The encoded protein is CASSLSLGTSGVSYEQYF.

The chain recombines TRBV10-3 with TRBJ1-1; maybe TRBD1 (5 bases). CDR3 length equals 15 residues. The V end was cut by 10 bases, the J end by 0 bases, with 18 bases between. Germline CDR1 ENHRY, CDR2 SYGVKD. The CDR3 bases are TGTGCCACTGCCCAGGACACGGGTATGAACACTGAAGCTTTCTTT. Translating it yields CATAQDTGMNTEAFF.

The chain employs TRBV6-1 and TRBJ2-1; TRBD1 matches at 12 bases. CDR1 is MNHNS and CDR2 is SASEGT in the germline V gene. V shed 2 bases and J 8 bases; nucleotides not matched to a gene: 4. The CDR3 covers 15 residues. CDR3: CASSELGQGAYEQFF. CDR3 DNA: TGTGCCAGCAGTGAACTGGGACAGGGGGCATATGAGCAGTTCTTC.

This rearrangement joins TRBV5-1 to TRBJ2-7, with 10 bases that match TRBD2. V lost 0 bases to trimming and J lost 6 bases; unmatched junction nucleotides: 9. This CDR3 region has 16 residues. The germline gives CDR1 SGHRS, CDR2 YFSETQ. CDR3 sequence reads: CASSLVAGGNPLEQYF. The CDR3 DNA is TGCGCCAGCAGCTTGGTAGCGGGGGGTAACCCCCTCGAGCAGTACTTC.

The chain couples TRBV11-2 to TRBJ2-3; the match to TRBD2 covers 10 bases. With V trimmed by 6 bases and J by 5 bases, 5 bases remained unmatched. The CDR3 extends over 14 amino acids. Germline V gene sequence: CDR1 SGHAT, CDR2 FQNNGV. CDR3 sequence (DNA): TGTGCCAGCAGTCGGACTAGCGGAGGAGATACGCAGTATTTT. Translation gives CASSRTSGGDTQYF.

The CDR3 sequence: CASTGEGGRSTEQFF. The CDR3 region has the DNA TGTGCCAGCACCGGGGAGGGAGGGCGGAGTACTGAGCAGTTCTTC. The chain links TRBV6-5 to TRBJ2-1, with TRBD2 identical over 7 bases. This CDR3 is 15 amino acids long. V shed 7 bases and J 9 bases; nucleotides not matched to a gene: 15. CDR1 MNHEY and CDR2 SVGAGI come from the germline V gene.

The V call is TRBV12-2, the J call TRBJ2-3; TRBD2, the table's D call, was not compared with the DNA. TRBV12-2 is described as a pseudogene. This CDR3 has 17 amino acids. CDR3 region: CASRLIGRARSTDTQYF. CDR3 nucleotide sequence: TGTGCAAGTCGCTTAATCGGGAGGGCCCGGAGCACAGATACGCAGTATTTT.

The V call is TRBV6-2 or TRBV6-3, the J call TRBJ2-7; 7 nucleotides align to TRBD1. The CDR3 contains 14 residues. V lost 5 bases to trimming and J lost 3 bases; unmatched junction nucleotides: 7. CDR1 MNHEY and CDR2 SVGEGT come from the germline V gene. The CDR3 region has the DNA TGTGCCAGCAGTCCGACCCGGGACAGCTACGAGCAGTACTTC. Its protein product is CASSPTRDSYEQYF.

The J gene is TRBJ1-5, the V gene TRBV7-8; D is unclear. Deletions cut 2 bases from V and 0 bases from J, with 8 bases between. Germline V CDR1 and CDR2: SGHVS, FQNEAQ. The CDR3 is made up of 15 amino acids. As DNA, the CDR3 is TGTGCCAGCAGCTTAAACCACTATAGCAATCAGCCCCAGCATTTT. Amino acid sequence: CASSLNHYSNQPQHF. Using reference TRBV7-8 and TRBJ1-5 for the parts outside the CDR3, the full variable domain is GAGVSQSPRYKVAKRGQDVALRCDPISGHVSLFWYQQALGQGPEFLTYFQNEAQLDKSGLPSDRFFAERPEGSVSTLKIQRTQQEDSAVYLCASSLNHYSNQPQHFGDGTRLSIL.

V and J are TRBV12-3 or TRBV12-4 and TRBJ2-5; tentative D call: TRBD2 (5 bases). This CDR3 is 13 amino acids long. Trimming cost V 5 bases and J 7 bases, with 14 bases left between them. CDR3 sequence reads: CASSPRGLGTQYF. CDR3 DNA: TGTGCCAGCAGTCCCCGAGGGCTCGGGACCCAGTACTTC.

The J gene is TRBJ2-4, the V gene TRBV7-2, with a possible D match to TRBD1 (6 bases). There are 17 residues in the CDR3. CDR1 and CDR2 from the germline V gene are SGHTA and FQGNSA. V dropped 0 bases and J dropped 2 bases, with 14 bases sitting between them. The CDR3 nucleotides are TGTGCCAGCAGCTTAGCGCGGACAGCTACTACCAAAAACATTCAGTACTTC. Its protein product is CASSLARTATTKNIQYF.

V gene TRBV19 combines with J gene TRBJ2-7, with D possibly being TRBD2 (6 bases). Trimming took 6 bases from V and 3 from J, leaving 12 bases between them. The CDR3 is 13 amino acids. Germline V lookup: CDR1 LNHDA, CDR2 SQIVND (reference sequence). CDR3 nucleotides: TGTGCCAGTAGCCCGGGACTCGTCTACGAGCAGTACTTC. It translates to CASSPGLVYEQYF.

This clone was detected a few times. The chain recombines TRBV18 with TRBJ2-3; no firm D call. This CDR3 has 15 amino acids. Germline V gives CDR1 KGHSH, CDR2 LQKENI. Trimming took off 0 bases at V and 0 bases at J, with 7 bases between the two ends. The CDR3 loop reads CASSPPTPSTDTQYF. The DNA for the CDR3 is TGTGCCAGCTCACCACCGACACCTAGCACAGATACGCAGTATTTT.

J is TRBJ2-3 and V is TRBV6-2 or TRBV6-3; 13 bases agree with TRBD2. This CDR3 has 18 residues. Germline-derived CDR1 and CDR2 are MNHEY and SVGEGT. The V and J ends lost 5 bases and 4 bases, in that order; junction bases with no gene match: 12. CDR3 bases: TGTGCCAGCAGTATAACTAGCGGGAGGGCCGGGAGGGCAGATACGCAGTATTTT. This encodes CASSITSGRAGRADTQYF.

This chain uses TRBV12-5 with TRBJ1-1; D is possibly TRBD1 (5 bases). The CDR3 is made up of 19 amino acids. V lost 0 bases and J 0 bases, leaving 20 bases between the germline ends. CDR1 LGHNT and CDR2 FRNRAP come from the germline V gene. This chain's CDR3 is CASGLVLLPAQGVNTEAFF. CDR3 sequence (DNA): TGTGCTAGTGGTTTGGTACTTTTGCCAGCCCAAGGGGTGAACACTGAAGCTTTCTTT. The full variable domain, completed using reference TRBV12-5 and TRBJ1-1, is DARVTQTPRHKVTEMGQEVTMRCQPILGHNTVFWYRQTMMQGLELLAYFRNRAPLDDSGMPKDRFSAEMPDATLATLKIQPSEPRDSAVYFCASGLVLLPAQGVNTEAFFGQGTRLTVV.

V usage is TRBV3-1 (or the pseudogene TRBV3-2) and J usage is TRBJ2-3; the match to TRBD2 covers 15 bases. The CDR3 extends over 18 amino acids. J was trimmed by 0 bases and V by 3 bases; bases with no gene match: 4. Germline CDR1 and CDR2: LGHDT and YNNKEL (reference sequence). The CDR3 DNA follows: TGTGCCAGCAGCCATTGGACTAGCGGGAGGGGGAGCACAGATACGCAGTATTTT. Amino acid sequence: CASSHWTSGRGSTDTQYF.